The present T cell receptor (beta chain) was sequenced within a study of CD8 T cells in ankylosing spondylitis. Study-wide results and limits: Significant enrichment of disease-linked clones was reportedly seen in matched ankylosing spondylitis synovial fluid. Made up of several highly homologous variants, a TCR beta motif appeared characteristic of ankylosing spondylitis blood.

Trimming pared 6 bases from V and 0 bases from J, leaving 3 bases between. The CDR3 has 13 residues. TCRdb re-called the 5' RACE reads with MiXCR, one entry per CDR3 protein. This table holds around 540,000 distinct CDR3 sequences, roughly 13% found once. The table lists this clonotype with many counts. Its target is not known. The chain carries TRBV12-3 or TRBV12-4 and TRBJ1-6, with D hard to call. The sequence was collected from a male donor with ankylosing spondylitis. Sequencing was performed on blood, either unsorted or a sorted T cell fraction (not recorded which). CDR3 amino acids: CASSRSYNSPLHF. CDR3 sequence (DNA): TGTGCCAGCAGCCGCTCCTATAATTCACCCCTCCACTTT.